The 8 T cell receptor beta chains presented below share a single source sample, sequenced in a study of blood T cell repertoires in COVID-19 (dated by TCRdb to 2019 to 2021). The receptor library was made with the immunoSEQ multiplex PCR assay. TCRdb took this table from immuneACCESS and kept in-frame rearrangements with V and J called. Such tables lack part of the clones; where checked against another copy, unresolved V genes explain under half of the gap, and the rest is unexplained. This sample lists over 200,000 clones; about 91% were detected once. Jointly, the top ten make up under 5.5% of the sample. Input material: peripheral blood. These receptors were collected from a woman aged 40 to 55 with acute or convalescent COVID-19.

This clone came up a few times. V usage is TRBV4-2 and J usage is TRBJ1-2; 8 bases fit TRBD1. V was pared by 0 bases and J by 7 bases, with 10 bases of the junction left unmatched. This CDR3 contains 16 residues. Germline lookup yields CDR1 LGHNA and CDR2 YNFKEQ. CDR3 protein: CASSQEFGQGFSGYTF. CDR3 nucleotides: TGTGCCAGCAGCCAAGAGTTTGGACAGGGTTTTTCTGGCTACACCTTC.

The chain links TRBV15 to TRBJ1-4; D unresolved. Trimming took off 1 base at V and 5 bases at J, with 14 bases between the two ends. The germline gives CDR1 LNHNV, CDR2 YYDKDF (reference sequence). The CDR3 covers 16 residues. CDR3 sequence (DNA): TGTGCCACCAGCAGAGCTGGGGAGGGTGAGAATGAAAAACTGTTTTTT. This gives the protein CATSRAGEGENEKLFF.

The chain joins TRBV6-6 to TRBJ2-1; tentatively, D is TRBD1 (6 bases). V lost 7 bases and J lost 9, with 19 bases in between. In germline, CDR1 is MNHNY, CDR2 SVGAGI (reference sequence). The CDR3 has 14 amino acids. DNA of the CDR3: TGTGCCAGCACCCCCCTTCAGGACAGTTTTGAGCAGTTCTTC. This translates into CASTPLQDSFEQFF.

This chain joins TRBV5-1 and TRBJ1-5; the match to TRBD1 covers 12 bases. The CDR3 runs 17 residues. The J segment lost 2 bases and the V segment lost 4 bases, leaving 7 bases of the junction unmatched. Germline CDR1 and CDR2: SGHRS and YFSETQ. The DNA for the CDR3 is TGCGCCAGCAGCCCGGGACAGGGGGCATTAGGCAATCAGCCCCAGCATTTT. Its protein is CASSPGQGALGNQPQHF. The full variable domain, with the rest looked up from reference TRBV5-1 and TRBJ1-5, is KAGVTQTPRYLIKTRGQQVTLSCSPISGHRSVSWYQQTPGQGLQFLFEYFSETQRNKGNFPGRFSGRQFSNSRSEMNVSTLELGDSALYLCASSPGQGALGNQPQHFGDGTRLSIL.

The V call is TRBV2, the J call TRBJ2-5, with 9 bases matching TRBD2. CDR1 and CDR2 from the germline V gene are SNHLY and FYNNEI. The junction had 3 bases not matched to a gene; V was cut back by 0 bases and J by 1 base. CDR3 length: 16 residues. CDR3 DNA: TGTGCCAGCAGTGAAGCGCTGCGGGGGGGCCAAGAGACCCAGTACTTC. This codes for CASSEALRGGQETQYF.

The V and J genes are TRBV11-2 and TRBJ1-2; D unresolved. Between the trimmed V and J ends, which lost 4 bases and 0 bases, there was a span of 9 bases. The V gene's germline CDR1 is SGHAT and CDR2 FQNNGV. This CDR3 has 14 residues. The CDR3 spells CASSSLGANYGYTF. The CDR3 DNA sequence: TGTGCCAGCAGCTCGTTAGGAGCTAACTATGGCTACACCTTC.

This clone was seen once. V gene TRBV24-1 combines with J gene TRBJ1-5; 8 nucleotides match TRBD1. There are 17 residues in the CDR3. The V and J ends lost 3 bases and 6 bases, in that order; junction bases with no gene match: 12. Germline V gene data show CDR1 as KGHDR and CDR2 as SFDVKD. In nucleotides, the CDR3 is TGTGCCACCAGTGATGGGACAGGCGGCCCGTCAAGTCAGCCCCAGCATTTT. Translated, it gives CATSDGTGGPSSQPQHF.

The CDR3 bases are TGTGCCAGCAGCCAAGAGATAGGGGTCGGCTACACCTTC. Translation gives CASSQEIGVGYTF. The chain carries TRBV14 and TRBJ1-2, with D perhaps matching TRBD1 (5 bases). This CDR3 region has 13 residues. V was pared by 0 bases and J by 8 bases, with 10 bases between. From germline, CDR1 is SGHDN and CDR2 FVKESK. Looking up the rest from reference TRBV14 and TRBJ1-2 gives the full variable domain: EAGVTQFPSHSVIEKGQTVTLRCDPISGHDNLYWYRRVMGKEIKFLLHFVKESKQDESGMPNNRFLAERTGGTYSTLKVQPAELEDSGVYFCASSQEIGVGYTFGSGTRLTVV.